This passage covers 9 T cell receptor beta chains from one sample sequenced in a study of blood T cell repertoires in COVID-19. This table comes from immunoSEQ multiplex PCR, and its TCRdb copy is limited to in-frame clones, with some not included. The data hold 250,000 to 300,000 clones, with around four fifths observed a single time. The sample consisted of peripheral blood. These receptors all stem from a man in his sixties who had recovered from COVID-19.

The V call is TRBV30, the J call TRBJ2-6; D is unclear. Trimming cost V 6 bases and J 0 bases, with 9 bases left between them. CDR1 and CDR2 from the germline V gene are GTSNPN and SVGIG (reference sequence). This CDR3 comprises 14 residues. In DNA, the CDR3 is TGTGCCTGCCTATCACTCTCTGGGGCCAACGTCCTGACTTTC. Protein sequence: CACLSLSGANVLTF.

The rearrangement uses TRBV5-8 and TRBJ2-7, with D perhaps TRBD1 (6 bases). The germline CDR1 and CDR2 sequences are SGHTS and YDEGEE. With 2 bases removed from V and 6 bases from J, the gap between germline ends came to 15 bases. The CDR3 sequence is 14 residues long. The CDR3 loop is CASSLGQLTREQYF. CDR3 sequence (DNA): TGTGCCAGCAGCTTAGGACAGCTTACGCGCGAGCAGTACTTC.

The chain carries TRBV12-3 or TRBV12-4 and TRBJ2-7, with 8 bases aligning to TRBD2. This CDR3 is built from 13 residues. V lost 6 bases to trimming and J lost 3 bases; unmatched junction nucleotides: 4. CDR3 in DNA: TGTGCCAGCAGCCGCGGGGGGAGCTACGAGCAGTACTTC. It encodes CASSRGGSYEQYF.

This chain uses TRBV9 with TRBJ2-1; D is perhaps TRBD1 (6 bases). Germline CDR1 is SGDLS and CDR2 is YYNGEE. V was clipped by 0 bases and J by 6 bases, with 19 bases between them. CDR3 length: 17 residues. The CDR3 sequence is CASSVEGDIWGSNEQFF. CDR3 nucleotide sequence: TGTGCCAGCAGCGTAGAGGGGGACATCTGGGGATCCAATGAGCAGTTCTTC.

The J gene is TRBJ1-2, the V gene TRBV28; a possible D gene is TRBD1 (5 bases). The CDR3 is made up of 13 amino acids. The germline V gene encodes CDR1 MDHEN and CDR2 SYDVKM. Trimming pared 6 bases from V and 4 bases from J, leaving 12 bases between. The CDR3 DNA follows: TGTGCCAGCAGGGCCACGGGGGGCTATGGCTACACCTTC. It encodes CASRATGGYGYTF.

This chain joins TRBV11-2 and TRBJ1-1; 10 bases fit TRBD1. The ends lost 1 base at V and 7 bases at J; junction bases unmatched: 9. CDR1 SGHAT and CDR2 FQNNGV come from the germline V gene. The length of the CDR3 is 16 residues. DNA of the CDR3: TGTGCCAGCAGCTTAGCCTTGACAGGGGGCGCCGGTGAAGCTTTCTTT. This encodes CASSLALTGGAGEAFF. The variable domain in full, completed from reference TRBV11-2 and TRBJ1-1, reads EAGVAQSPRYKIIEKRQSVAFWCNPISGHATLYWYQQILGQGPKLLIQFQNNGVVDDSQLPKDRFSAERLKGVDSTLKIQPAKLEDSAVYLCASSLALTGGAGEAFFGQGTRLTVV.

This clone was found a few times. The chain recombines TRBV9 with TRBJ2-7; 8 nucleotides align to TRBD2. This CDR3 has 15 amino acids. Germline-derived CDR1 and CDR2 are SGDLS and YYNGEE. Unmatched junction bases numbered 8, after V lost 6 bases and J lost 0 bases. CDR3 nucleotides: TGTGCCAGCAATCCGGGGGGGGACCCCTCCTACGAGCAGTACTTC. Its translation is CASNPGGDPSYEQYF.

V is TRBV9 and J is TRBJ2-2; D is perhaps TRBD1 (5 bases). Trimming took 4 bases from V and 6 from J, leaving 13 bases between them. Per the germline V gene, CDR1 is SGDLS and CDR2 is YYNGEE. This CDR3 comprises 14 residues. The CDR3 region has the DNA TGTGCCAGCAGCCTTACAGGTGTCGCCGGGGAGCTGTTTTTT. Translation gives CASSLTGVAGELFF.

The chain couples TRBV5-4 to TRBJ2-1; 7 nucleotides match TRBD2. Germline CDR1 is SGHNT and CDR2 is YYREEE (reference sequence). This CDR3 region has 15 residues. Trimming at V came to 2 bases and at J to 10 bases, leaving 12 bases not matched to a gene. CDR3 DNA: TGTGCCAGCAGCTTTCGCGGGAGATCCCCCTACGAGCAGTTCTTC. Translating it yields CASSFRGRSPYEQFF.